This entry is about one TCR beta chain. As yet, its antigen is unknown. These data are taken from a study of cytomegalovirus exposure and HLA in healthy donors. PCR used 60 Vbeta primers and 13 Jbeta primers. Measured with immunoSEQ multiplex PCR; TCRdb has only the in-frame clones, and not every one. The table shows about 190,000 clones, with 80% to 90% occurring only once. Study-level points and caveats: The study reported that TCR beta sequences accurately predicted HLA-A and HLA-B alleles in most subjects.

This sequence originates from a man aged 25-40 years in good health and CMV-seronegative. Sequenced material: PBMCs.

The CDR3 DNA sequence: TGTGCCATCAGTGGTGGTAGCGGGATCGAGACCCAGTACTTC. Amino acids: CAISGGSGIETQYF. The chain has TRBV10-3 and TRBJ2-5; 8 bases map to TRBD2. The trim removed 4 bases at V and 5 bases at J, leaving 6 bases unmatched. Germline CDR1 ENHRY, CDR2 SYGVKD. There are 14 residues in the CDR3.